The clone carrying this T cell receptor beta chain was counted between two and nine times. Antigen specificity is unknown. Germline V gene lookup returns CDR1 LGHNA and CDR2 YSLEER. The junction had 0 bases not matched to a gene; V was cut back by 0 bases and J by 4 bases. The CDR3 spans 15 residues. TCRdb re-analysed the 5' RACE reads in MiXCR, keeping a single row per CDR3 protein. The table lists approximately 620,000 distinct CDR3 sequences, 8% to 9% of them singletons, with roughly 0.97% in the top ten. This record comes from a study of identical twins. The study's findings and limits: Excess low generation probability was seen in twin-shared out-of-frame alpha sequences.

Only healthy Caucasians were enrolled as donors. A further study also used this sample, focusing on yellow fever vaccine responses in identical twins. As that report states: After vaccination, twins' T cell response reportedly seemed partly convergent, partly personalized.

The origin of this receptor is a woman between 18 and 29 years old in good health. Sample: PBMCs. The rearrangement links TRBV4-3 to TRBJ1-2; 12 nucleotides match TRBD1. The CDR3 nucleotides are TGCGCCAGCAGCCAAGAGGGACAGGGGGCCTATGGCTACACCTTC. Its protein is CASSQEGQGAYGYTF.